These 18 T cell receptor beta chains were all obtained from the same sample, sequenced in a study of regulatory T cells in long-lasting Graves disease. CDR3 regions were amplified by Arm-PCR using iRepertoire HTBI primers to build TCR beta libraries. TCRdb passed the multiplex PCR reads through MiXCR, listing each CDR3 protein once. The sample records almost 450,000 distinct CDR3 sequences, 16% being singletons. Documented time point: newly diagnosed GD, antithyroid drugs for less than 3 months. PBMC-extracted RNA yielded the TCR library. These sequences were also reported in another study, on T cells in Graves' hyperthyroidism and ophthalmopathy.

The specimen was peripheral blood mononuclear cells (PBMCs), collected at new diagnosis, from a patient treated with antithyroid drugs. The source of these receptors is a woman aged 25 to 39 with Graves disease.

The chain carries TRBV6-5 and TRBJ1-1; D unclear. CDR1 MNHEY and CDR2 SVGAGI come from the germline V gene. This CDR3 spans 17 amino acids. Trimming stripped 4 bases from V and 3 bases from J, with 21 bases between. The CDR3 DNA follows: TGTGCCAGCAGTTCTAGAAGAGGGAAGTTTGGCGACACTGAAGCTTTCTTT. Amino acid sequence: CASSSRRGKFGDTEAFF.

This clonotype was seen repeatedly, ten times or more. The chain has TRBV5-5 and TRBJ2-1; D possibly matches TRBD1 or TRBD2 (5 bases each). V was shortened by 0 bases and J by 5 bases, with 9 bases between the two germline ends. The CDR3 totals 14 residues. Germline CDR1 and CDR2: SGHKS and YYEKEE (reference sequence). Here the CDR3 DNA reads TGTGCCAGCAGCTTGGAGTGGGGGAACAATGAGCAGTTCTTC. Protein: CASSLEWGNNEQFF. Together with reference TRBV5-5 and TRBJ2-1, the CDR3 gives the full variable domain: DAGVTQSPTHLIKTRGQQVTLRCSPISGHKSVSWYQQVLGQGPQFIFQYYEKEERGRGNFPDRFSARQFPNYSSELNVNALLLGDSALYLCASSLEWGNNEQFFGPGTRLTVL.

The chain recombines TRBV6-2 or TRBV6-3 with TRBJ1-1, with 8 bases identical to TRBD1. Germline values: CDR1 MNHEY, CDR2 SVGEGT. V trimming: 4 bases; J trimming: 9 bases; junction bases outside the gene matches: 19. This CDR3 contains 17 residues. The CDR3: CASSFPPAGTGRPKAFF. In DNA, the CDR3 is TGTGCCAGCAGTTTTCCCCCCGCGGGGACAGGCCGTCCGAAAGCTTTCTTT.

As concerns this clonotype: A much larger clone lies a single base off, so this may be a read error. For the CDR3, the DNA is TGTGCCAGCAGCCTTGAAGGGACTAGCGGGAGGTCTCTTTACGAGCAGTACTTC. Translating it yields CASSLEGTSGRSLYEQYF. This chain uses TRBV7-9 with TRBJ2-7; 15 bases agree with TRBD2. Germline assignment: CDR1 SEHNR and CDR2 FQNEAQ (reference sequence). The CDR3 covers 18 residues. Trimming removed 5 bases from V and 4 bases from J; junction bases left unmatched: 12.

This clonotype was recorded many times. This chain connects TRBV12-3 or TRBV12-4 to TRBJ2-1, with TRBD2 as a possible D gene (6 bases). Trimming left V 10 bases short and J 0 bases short, with 19 bases between. The CDR3 is made up of 16 amino acids. In nucleotides, the CDR3 is TGTGCCACAACTTGGCTAGCGCCGAGCTCCTACAATGAGCAGTTCTTC. It specifies CATTWLAPSSYNEQFF.

The J gene is TRBJ1-2, the V gene TRBV19, with D possibly TRBD1 on 5 matching bases. The CDR3 has 14 amino acids. Germline values: CDR1 LNHDA, CDR2 SQIVND (reference sequence). V was pared by 2 bases and J by 5 bases, with 12 bases between. For the CDR3, the DNA is TGTGCCAGTAGTATACTCGGGGCTCGGTATGGCTACACCTTC. As protein: CASSILGARYGYTF.

This clonotype was seen repeatedly, ten times or more. The chain carries TRBV28 and TRBJ1-1; D is perhaps TRBD1 (6 bases). The CDR3 is 13 residues long. CDR1 MDHEN and CDR2 SYDVKM come from the germline V gene. V was pared by 8 bases and J by 1 base, with 11 bases between. Written as DNA, the CDR3 is TGTGCCAGCGTACAGGGTGGGAACACTGAAGCTTTCTTT. Translation gives CASVQGGNTEAFF.

The table lists this clonotype with a few counts. V usage is TRBV27 and J usage is TRBJ2-1; 7 bases match TRBD2. There are 15 residues in the CDR3. CDR1 MNHEY and CDR2 SMNVEV come from the germline V gene (reference sequence). Unmatched junction bases numbered 6, after V lost 3 bases and J lost 4 bases. Here the CDR3 reads CASSFASGPYNEQFF. As DNA, the CDR3 is TGTGCCAGCAGTTTTGCTAGCGGACCGTACAATGAGCAGTTCTTC.

This clonotype came up a few times. V usage is TRBV5-4 and J usage is TRBJ1-2; the D is unclear. The germline V gene encodes CDR1 SGHNT and CDR2 YYREEE (reference sequence). V was shortened by 0 bases and J by 8 bases, with 20 bases between the two germline ends. This CDR3 contains 16 residues. The CDR3: CASSLEKLNAGEGYTF. CDR3 nucleotides: TGTGCCAGCAGCTTGGAGAAGTTAAACGCCGGGGAGGGCTACACCTTC.

This clonotype was counted many times. The V call is TRBV2, the J call TRBJ1-1; D remains ambiguous. Looked up from germline, CDR1 is SNHLY and CDR2 is FYNNEI. CDR3 length: 13 residues. Trimming left V 5 bases short and J 1 base short, with 8 bases between. The CDR3 DNA reads as TGTGCCAGCAGTACCGCGGCGAACACTGAAGCTTTCTTT. This translates into CASSTAANTEAFF.

The chain recombines TRBV5-1 with TRBJ2-7; 7 positions match TRBD1. V shed 2 bases and J 0 bases; nucleotides not matched to a gene: 5. The germline V gene has CDR1 SGHRS and CDR2 YFSETQ. This CDR3 region has 15 residues. The CDR3 loop is CASSFRQGTSYEQYF. The DNA for the CDR3 is TGCGCCAGCAGCTTTCGACAGGGTACCTCCTACGAGCAGTACTTC.

This chain uses TRBV4-3 with TRBJ2-1; 13 positions match TRBD2. The germline gives CDR1 LGHNA, CDR2 YSLEER. V shed 1 base and J 0 bases; nucleotides not matched to a gene: 3. The CDR3 is made up of 18 amino acids. Written as DNA, the CDR3 is TGCGCCAGCAGCCAAGGACTAGCGGGAGGAAGCTCCTACAATGAGCAGTTCTTC. Translation: CASSQGLAGGSSYNEQFF.

The chain carries TRBV6-8 and TRBJ2-2, with a possible D match to TRBD1 (9 bases). Germline loops: CDR1 MNHGY, CDR2 SAAAGT. V was trimmed by 10 bases and J by 5 bases, leaving 20 bases between them. This CDR3 is built from 15 residues. The CDR3 bases are TGTGCCATCAGCGGGGGACAGGGCAAAACCGGGGAGCTGTTTTTT. It specifies CAISGGQGKTGELFF.

Of note for this clonotype: A read error is possible here, since a much larger clone lies one base away. Likely a read error: the CDR3 ends without its conserved phenylalanine or tryptophan. V and J are TRBV28 and TRBJ2-3; perhaps TRBD2 as D (5 bases). Germline CDR1 reads MDHEN; CDR2 reads SYDVKM. The V gene lost 5 bases and the J gene lost 2 bases, with 11 bases spanning the gap. The CDR3 sequence is 14 residues long. CDR3 sequence reads: CASSRTSNTDTQYI. CDR3 DNA: TGTGCCAGCAGTAGGACTTCGAACACAGATACGCAGTATATT.

This chain connects TRBV6-1 to TRBJ2-5; TRBD2 matches at 11 bases. Looked up from germline, CDR1 is MNHNS and CDR2 is SASEGT. CDR3 size: 16 residues. V shed 5 bases and J 0 bases; nucleotides not matched to a gene: 5. CDR3 residues: CASSPPGLADQETQYF. In DNA, the CDR3 is TGTGCCAGCAGTCCTCCGGGACTAGCGGACCAAGAGACCCAGTACTTC.

This clonotype was picked up many times. This rearrangement joins TRBV18 to TRBJ1-2, with 7 bases matching TRBD1. The trim removed 2 bases at V and 0 bases at J, leaving 3 bases unmatched. The CDR3 length is 15 residues. Germline CDR1 is KGHSH and CDR2 is LQKENI. CDR3 sequence (DNA): TGTGCCAGCTCACCAGGGGGACAGCCTAACTATGGCTACACCTTC. It translates to CASSPGGQPNYGYTF.

The sample holds a few counts of this clonotype. The V and J genes are TRBV7-3 and TRBJ1-2; unclear D gene. Germline V gives CDR1 SGHTA, CDR2 FQGTGA. The CDR3 is 11 amino acids. Deletions cut 10 bases from V and 4 bases from J, with 10 bases between. The CDR3 nucleotides read TGTGCCAAGTGGGGAGTCTATGGCTACACCTTC. Amino acid sequence: CAKWGVYGYTF.

This clonotype was detected many times. The CDR3 DNA reads TGCGCCAGCAGCCGTATGCAGGGGGCTTTCAATGAGCAGTTCTTC. Translated, it gives CASSRMQGAFNEQFF. V is TRBV4-3 and J is TRBJ2-1; 8 nucleotides align to TRBD1. Germline CDR1 is LGHNA and CDR2 is YSLEER. The CDR3 spans 15 residues. After removal of 4 bases from V and 6 bases from J, the junction contained 8 bases not matched to a gene.